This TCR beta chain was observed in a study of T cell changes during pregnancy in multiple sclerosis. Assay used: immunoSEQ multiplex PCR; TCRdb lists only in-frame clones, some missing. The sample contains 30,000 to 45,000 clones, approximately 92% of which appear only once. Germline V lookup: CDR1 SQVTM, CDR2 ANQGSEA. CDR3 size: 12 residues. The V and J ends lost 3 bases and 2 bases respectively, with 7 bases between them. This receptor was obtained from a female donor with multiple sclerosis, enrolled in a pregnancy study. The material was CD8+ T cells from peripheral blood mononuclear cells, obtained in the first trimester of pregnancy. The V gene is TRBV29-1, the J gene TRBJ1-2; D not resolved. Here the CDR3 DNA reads TGCAGCGTTGAGCGCGGAAACTATGGCTACACCTTC. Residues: CSVERGNYGYTF.